This T cell receptor (beta chain) was sequenced during a study of shared clonotypes between healthy human individuals. Method: immunoSEQ multiplex PCR; TCRdb's copy keeps in-frame clones and lacks some. The repertoire holds roughly 2.5 million clones, with 90% to 95% as singletons. Deletions cut 4 bases from V and 2 bases from J, with 14 bases between. The CDR3 is 16 amino acids. Germline V CDR1 and CDR2: MNHEY, SVGAGI. The chain employs TRBV6-5 and TRBJ1-4; tentative D call: TRBD1 (5 bases). Sequenced: naive CD4+ T cells sorted from blood. Subset given: CD45RA+ positively selected. This clonotype was sampled from a man between 18 and 35 years old in good health. The CDR3 loop is CASSLGPRATNEKLFF. CDR3 sequence (DNA): TGTGCCAGCAGTTTGGGACCCCGAGCCACTAATGAAAAACTGTTTTTT.